This T cell receptor beta chain was sequenced for a study of T cell repertoires in cytomegalovirus infection. Study-level background: Both CMV infection and a matching HLA type were indicated by public TCR beta signatures.

Using its own MiXCR run on the reads, TCRdb lists one record per CDR3 protein. Of 200,000 to 300,000 distinct CDR3 sequences in the sample, over 9% were seen once. A few counts support this clonotype. The material sequenced was PBMCs. The TCR sequence derives from a human donor in good health (CMV status not recorded). Some clones in this sample may be carry-over from other donors' samples.

Here the CDR3 DNA reads TGTGCCAGCGGGCAGGGACTTTACAATGAGCAGTTCTTC. Protein sequence: CASGQGLYNEQFF. The chain couples TRBV6-2 or TRBV6-3 to TRBJ2-1; tentative D call: TRBD2 (6 bases). The CDR3 length is 13 residues. Germline loops: CDR1 MNHEY, CDR2 SVGEGT. The V end lost 8 bases, the J end lost 4 bases, and 12 bases lay between the germline ends.